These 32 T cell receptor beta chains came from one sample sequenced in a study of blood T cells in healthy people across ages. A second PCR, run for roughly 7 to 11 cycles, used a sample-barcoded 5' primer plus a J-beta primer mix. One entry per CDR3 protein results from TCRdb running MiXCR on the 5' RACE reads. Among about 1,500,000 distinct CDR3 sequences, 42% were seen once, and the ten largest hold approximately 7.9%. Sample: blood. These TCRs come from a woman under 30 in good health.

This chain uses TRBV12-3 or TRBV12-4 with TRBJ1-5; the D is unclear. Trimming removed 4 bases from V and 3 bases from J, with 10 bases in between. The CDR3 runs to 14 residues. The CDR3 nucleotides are TGTGCCAGCAGTTATGGTCTTTACAATCAGCCCCAGCATTTT. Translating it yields CASSYGLYNQPQHF.

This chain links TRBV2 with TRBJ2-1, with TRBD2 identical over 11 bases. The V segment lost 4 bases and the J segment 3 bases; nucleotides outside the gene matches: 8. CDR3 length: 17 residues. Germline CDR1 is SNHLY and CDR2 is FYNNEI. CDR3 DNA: TGTGCCAGCAGTGGAGGGACTAGCGGAGTCGGCTACAATGAGCAGTTCTTC. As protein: CASSGGTSGVGYNEQFF.

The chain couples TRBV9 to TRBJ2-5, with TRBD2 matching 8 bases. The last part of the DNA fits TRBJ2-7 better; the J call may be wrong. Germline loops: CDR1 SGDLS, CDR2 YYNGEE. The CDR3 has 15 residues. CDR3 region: CASSAHSGKQVEQYF. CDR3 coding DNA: TGTGCCAGCAGCGCCCATAGCGGGAAGCAAGTCGAGCAGTACTTC.

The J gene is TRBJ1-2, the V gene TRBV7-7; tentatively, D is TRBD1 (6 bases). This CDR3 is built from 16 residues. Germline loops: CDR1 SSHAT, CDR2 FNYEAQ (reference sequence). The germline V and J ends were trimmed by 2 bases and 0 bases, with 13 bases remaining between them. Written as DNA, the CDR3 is TGTGCCAGCAGCTTAAGGACAGACAGACCTAACTATGGCTACACCTTC. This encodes CASSLRTDRPNYGYTF.

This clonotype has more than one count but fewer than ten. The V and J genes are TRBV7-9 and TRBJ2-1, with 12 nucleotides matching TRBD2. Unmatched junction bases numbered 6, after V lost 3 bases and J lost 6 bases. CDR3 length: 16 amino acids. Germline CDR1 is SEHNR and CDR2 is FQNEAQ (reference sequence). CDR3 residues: CASSFRPSGRANEQFF. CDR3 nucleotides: TGTGCCAGCAGCTTTCGCCCTAGCGGGAGGGCCAATGAGCAGTTCTTC.

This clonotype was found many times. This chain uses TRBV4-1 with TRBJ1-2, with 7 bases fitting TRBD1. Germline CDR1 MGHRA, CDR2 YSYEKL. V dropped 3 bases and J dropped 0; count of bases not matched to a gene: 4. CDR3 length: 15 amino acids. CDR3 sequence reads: CASSHPGQPNYGYTF. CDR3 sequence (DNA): TGCGCCAGCAGCCACCCGGGACAGCCTAACTATGGCTACACCTTC.

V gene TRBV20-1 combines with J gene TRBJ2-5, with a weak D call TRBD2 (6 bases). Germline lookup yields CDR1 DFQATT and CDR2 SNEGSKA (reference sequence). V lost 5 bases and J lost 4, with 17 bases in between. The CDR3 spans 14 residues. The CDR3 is CSAPPAGRRETQYF. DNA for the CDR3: TGCAGTGCTCCGCCCGCGGGGAGGAGAGAGACCCAGTACTTC.

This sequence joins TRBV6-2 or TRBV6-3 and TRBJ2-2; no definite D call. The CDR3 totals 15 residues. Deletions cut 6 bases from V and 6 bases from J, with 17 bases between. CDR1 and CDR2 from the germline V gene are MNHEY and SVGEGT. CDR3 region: CASSHRAQRAGELFF. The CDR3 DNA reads TGTGCCAGCAGCCACCGGGCCCAACGAGCCGGGGAGCTGTTTTTT.

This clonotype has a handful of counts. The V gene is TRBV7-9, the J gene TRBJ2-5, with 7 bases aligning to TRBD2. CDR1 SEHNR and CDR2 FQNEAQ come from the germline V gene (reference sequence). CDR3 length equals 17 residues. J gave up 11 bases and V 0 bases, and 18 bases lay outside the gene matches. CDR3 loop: CASSLALQAGEGNEQYF. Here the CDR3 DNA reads TGTGCCAGCAGCTTAGCGCTCCAGGCGGGGGAAGGAAATGAGCAGTACTTC.

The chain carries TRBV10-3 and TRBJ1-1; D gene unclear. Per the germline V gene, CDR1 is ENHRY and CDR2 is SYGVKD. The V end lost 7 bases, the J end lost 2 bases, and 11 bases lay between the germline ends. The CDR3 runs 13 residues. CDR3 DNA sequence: TGTGCCATCACCTCGGGAGGAAACACTGAAGCTTTCTTT. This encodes CAITSGGNTEAFF.

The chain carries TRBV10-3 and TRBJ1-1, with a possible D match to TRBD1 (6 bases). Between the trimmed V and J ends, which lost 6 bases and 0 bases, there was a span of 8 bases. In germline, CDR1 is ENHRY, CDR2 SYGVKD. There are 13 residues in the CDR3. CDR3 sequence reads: CAISKGVNTEAFF. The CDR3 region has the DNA TGTGCCATCAGCAAGGGGGTGAACACTGAAGCTTTCTTT.

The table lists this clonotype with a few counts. This CDR3 reads CATSSGLNNEQFF. In DNA form, the CDR3 reads TGTGCCACGTCTAGCGGGCTGAACAATGAGCAGTTCTTC. The V gene is TRBV24-1, the J gene TRBJ2-1, with 8 positions matching TRBD2. This CDR3 contains 13 residues. With 10 bases clipped from V and 5 bases from J, the junction kept 6 bases outside the gene matches. Germline CDR1 is KGHDR and CDR2 is SFDVKD.

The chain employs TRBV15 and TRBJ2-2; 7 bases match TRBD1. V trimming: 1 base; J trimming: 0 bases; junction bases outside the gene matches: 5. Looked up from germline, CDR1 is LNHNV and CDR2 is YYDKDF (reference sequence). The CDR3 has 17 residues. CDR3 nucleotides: TGTGCCACCAGCAGAGCCTTGGGACAGACGAACACCGGGGAGCTGTTTTTT. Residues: CATSRALGQTNTGELFF.

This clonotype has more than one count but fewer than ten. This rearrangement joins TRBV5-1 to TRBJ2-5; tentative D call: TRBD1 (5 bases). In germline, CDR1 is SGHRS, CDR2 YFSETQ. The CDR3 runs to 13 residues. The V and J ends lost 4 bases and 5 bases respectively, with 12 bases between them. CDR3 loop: CASSPRQTETQYF. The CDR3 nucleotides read TGCGCCAGCAGCCCTCGACAGACTGAGACCCAGTACTTC.

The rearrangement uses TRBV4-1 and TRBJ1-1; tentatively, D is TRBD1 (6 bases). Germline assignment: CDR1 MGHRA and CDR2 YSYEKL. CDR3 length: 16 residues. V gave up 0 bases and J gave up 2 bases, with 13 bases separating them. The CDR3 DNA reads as TGCGCCAGCAGCCAAGATTGGAAGGGGGTAAACACTGAAGCTTTCTTT. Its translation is CASSQDWKGVNTEAFF.

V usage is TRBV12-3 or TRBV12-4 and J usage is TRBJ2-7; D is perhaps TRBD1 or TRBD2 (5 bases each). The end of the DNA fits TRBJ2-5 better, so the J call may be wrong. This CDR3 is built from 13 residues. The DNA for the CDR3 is TGTGCCAGCAGTGGGGACGGGGAGGAGACCCAGTACTTC. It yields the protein CASSGDGEETQYF.

CDR3 in DNA: TGTGCCAGCAGCTTGCTGAACCCTGGAGGGAGGGTGGGAACTGAAGCTTTCTTT. Amino acids: CASSLLNPGGRVGTEAFF. This chain joins TRBV5-5 and TRBJ1-1; the D is unclear. Between the trimmed V and J ends, which lost 1 base and 5 bases, there was a span of 24 bases. The CDR3 is 18 residues long. Germline V gives CDR1 SGHKS, CDR2 YYEKEE (reference sequence).

This CDR3 is CASSLVTAGVGETQYF. CDR3 coding DNA: TGTGCCAGCAGCTTAGTAACAGCGGGAGTGGGAGAGACCCAGTACTTC. V gene TRBV7-8 combines with J gene TRBJ2-5, with 8 bases that match TRBD2. There are 16 residues in the CDR3. CDR1 and CDR2 from the germline V gene are SGHVS and FQNEAQ. Trimming cost V 1 base and J 4 bases; bases outside gene matches: 8.

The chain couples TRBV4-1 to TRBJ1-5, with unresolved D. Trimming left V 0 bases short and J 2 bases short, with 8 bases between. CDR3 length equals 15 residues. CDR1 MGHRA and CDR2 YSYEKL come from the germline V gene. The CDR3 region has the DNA TGCGCCAGCAGCCAAGACTGGGCTGGCAATCAGCCCCAGCATTTT. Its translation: CASSQDWAGNQPQHF.

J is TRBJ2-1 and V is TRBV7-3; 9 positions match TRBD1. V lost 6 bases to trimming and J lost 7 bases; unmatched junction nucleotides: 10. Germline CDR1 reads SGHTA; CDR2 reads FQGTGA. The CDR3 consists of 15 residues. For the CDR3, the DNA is TGTGCCAGCAGTTTTGAACAGGGGGCATGGAATGAGCAGTTCTTC. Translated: CASSFEQGAWNEQFF.

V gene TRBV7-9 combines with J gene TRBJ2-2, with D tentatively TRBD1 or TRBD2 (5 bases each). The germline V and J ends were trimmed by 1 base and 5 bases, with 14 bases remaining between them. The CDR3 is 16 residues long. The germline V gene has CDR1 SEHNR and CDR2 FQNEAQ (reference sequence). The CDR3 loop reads CASSLGPGAVTGELFF. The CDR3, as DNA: TGTGCCAGCAGCTTAGGACCCGGGGCGGTAACCGGGGAGCTGTTTTTT.

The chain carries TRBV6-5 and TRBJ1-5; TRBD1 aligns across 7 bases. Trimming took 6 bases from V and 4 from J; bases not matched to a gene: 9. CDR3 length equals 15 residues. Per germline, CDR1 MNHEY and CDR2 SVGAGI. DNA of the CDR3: TGTGCCAGCAGCCCAAGACAGGGCGAGAATCAGCCCCAGCATTTT. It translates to CASSPRQGENQPQHF.

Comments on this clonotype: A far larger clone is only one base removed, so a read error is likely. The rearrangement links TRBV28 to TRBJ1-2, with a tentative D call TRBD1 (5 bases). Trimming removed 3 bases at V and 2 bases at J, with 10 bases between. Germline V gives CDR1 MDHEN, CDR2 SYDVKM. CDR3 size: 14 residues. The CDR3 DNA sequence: TGTGCCAGCAGTTTGACAGAGGGCAACTATGGCTACACCTTC. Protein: CASSLTEGNYGYTF.

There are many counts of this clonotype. The CDR3 DNA reads TGCAGTGCTAGACTAGCGGGAGTCTACGAGCAGTACTTC. It encodes CSARLAGVYEQYF. The V and J genes are TRBV20-1 and TRBJ2-7; 10 nucleotides align to TRBD2. This CDR3 region has 13 residues. Germline-derived CDR1 and CDR2 are DFQATT and SNEGSKA (reference sequence). The V segment lost 2 bases and the J segment 3 bases; nucleotides outside the gene matches: 1.

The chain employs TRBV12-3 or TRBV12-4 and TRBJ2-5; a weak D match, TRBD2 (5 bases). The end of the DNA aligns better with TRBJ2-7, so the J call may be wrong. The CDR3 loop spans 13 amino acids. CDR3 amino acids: CASSRSERDEQYF. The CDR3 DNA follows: TGTGCCAGCAGCCGTAGCGAGCGTGACGAGCAGTACTTC.

CDR3 DNA sequence: TGTGCCAGCAGCTTTTGGGCCCCGATGAACACTGAAGCTTTCTTT. Its protein product is CASSFWAPMNTEAFF. V is TRBV5-6 and J is TRBJ1-1; the D is unclear. Germline V lookup: CDR1 SGHDT, CDR2 YYEEEE. Trimming removed 2 bases at V and 0 bases at J, with 11 bases between. The CDR3 totals 15 residues.

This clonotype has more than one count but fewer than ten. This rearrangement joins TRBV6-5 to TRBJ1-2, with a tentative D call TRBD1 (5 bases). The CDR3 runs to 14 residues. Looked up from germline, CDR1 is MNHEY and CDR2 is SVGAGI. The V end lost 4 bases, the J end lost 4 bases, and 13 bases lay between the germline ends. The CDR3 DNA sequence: TGTGCCAGCAGTTCCCTCGGGAGGGGCTATGGCTACACCTTC. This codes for CASSSLGRGYGYTF.

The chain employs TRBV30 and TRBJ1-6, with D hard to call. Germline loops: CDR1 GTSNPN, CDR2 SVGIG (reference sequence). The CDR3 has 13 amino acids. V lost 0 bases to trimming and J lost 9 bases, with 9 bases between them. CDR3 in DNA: TGTGCCTGGAGTGTGACGGACGTTTCACCCCTCCACTTT. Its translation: CAWSVTDVSPLHF.

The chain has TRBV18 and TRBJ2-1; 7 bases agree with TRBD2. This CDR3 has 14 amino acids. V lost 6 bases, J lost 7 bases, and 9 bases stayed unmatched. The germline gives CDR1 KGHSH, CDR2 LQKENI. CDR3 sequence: CASSFRAGANEQFF. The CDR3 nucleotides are TGTGCCAGCTCCTTTCGGGCGGGAGCGAATGAGCAGTTCTTC.

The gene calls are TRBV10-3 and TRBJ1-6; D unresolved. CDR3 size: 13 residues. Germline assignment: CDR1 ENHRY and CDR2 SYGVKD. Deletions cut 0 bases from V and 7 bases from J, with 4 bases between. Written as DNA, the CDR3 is TGTGCCATCAGTGAGTCCGCAAATTCACCCCTCCACTTT. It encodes CAISESANSPLHF.

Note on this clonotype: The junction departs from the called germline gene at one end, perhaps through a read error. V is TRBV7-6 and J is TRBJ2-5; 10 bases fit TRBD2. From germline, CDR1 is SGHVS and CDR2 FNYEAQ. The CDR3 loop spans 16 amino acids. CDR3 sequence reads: CACSVIAGGIQETQYF. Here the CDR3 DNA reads TGTGCCTGCAGCGTCATAGCGGGAGGCATCCAAGAGACCCAGTACTTC.

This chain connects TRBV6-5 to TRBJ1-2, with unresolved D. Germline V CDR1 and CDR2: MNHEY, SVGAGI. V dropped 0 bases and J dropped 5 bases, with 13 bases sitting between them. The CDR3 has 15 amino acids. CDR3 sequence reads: CASSYSAESGYGYTF. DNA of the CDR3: TGTGCCAGCAGTTACTCGGCGGAATCAGGTTATGGCTACACCTTC.